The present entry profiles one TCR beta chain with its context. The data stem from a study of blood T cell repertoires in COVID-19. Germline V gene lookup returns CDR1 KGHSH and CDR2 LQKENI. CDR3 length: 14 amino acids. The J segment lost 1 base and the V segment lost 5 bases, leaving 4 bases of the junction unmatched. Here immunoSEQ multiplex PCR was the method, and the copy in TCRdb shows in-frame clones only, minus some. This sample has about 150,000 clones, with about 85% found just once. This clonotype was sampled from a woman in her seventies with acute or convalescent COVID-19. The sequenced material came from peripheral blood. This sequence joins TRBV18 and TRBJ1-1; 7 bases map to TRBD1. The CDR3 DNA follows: TGTGCCAGCTCATCCAGGGGGGCGAACACTGAAGCTTTCTTT. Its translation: CASSSRGANTEAFF.